The 23 T cell receptor beta chains reported below all come from one sample, sequenced in a study of blood T cell repertoires in COVID-19 (dated by TCRdb to about 2020). The library was prepared using the immunoSEQ multiplex PCR assay. Not all clones reach the TCRdb copy of this immuneACCESS table, which keeps in-frame sequences only. Checked studies attribute under half of the gap to unresolved V genes and leave the rest unexplained. Across this sample there are roughly 120,000 clones, with 80% to 95% seen only once. Of the sample, roughly 2.1% falls within the top ten clones. The specimen was peripheral blood. The receptors derive from a man aged 50 to 60 with COVID-19, enrolled during active disease.

This sequence joins TRBV5-1 and TRBJ2-1; 11 positions agree with TRBD2. J was trimmed by 5 bases and V by 1 base; bases with no gene match: 5. This CDR3 is built from 16 residues. The germline V gene has CDR1 SGHRS and CDR2 YFSETQ. DNA for the CDR3: TGCGCCAGCAGCTTGCCAGCGACTAGCGGGGACAATGAGCAGTTCTTC. Protein product: CASSLPATSGDNEQFF. Full variable domain (rest looked up from reference TRBV5-1 and TRBJ2-1): KAGVTQTPRYLIKTRGQQVTLSCSPISGHRSVSWYQQTPGQGLQFLFEYFSETQRNKGNFPGRFSGRQFSNSRSEMNVSTLELGDSALYLCASSLPATSGDNEQFFGPGTRLTVL.

The V and J genes are TRBV6-5 and TRBJ2-1, with D tentatively TRBD1 (6 bases). V lost 0 bases, J lost 0 bases, and 9 bases lay in between. The germline gives CDR1 MNHEY, CDR2 SVGAGI. This CDR3 is built from 16 residues. CDR3 residues: CASSYSTGVSYNEQFF. The CDR3 DNA follows: TGTGCCAGCAGTTACTCGACAGGAGTCTCCTACAATGAGCAGTTCTTC.

J is TRBJ1-2 and V is TRBV10-3; no firm D call. V shed 4 bases and J shed 4 bases, with 4 bases lying between them. The length of the CDR3 is 11 residues. Germline loops: CDR1 ENHRY, CDR2 SYGVKD. CDR3 nucleotides: TGTGCCATCAGTGCGGGCTATGGCTACACCTTC. Translation gives CAISAGYGYTF.

The rearrangement joins TRBV7-3 to TRBJ1-1; 10 bases map to TRBD1. V lost 5 bases to trimming and J lost 4 bases; unmatched junction nucleotides: 4. Germline CDR1 is SGHTA and CDR2 is FQGTGA. The CDR3 is 14 residues long. The DNA for the CDR3 is TGTGCCAGCAGCACCGGGACAGGGGTCACTGAAGCTTTCTTT. It is translated as CASSTGTGVTEAFF.

The chain carries TRBV5-5 and TRBJ2-2; 9 bases align to TRBD1. In germline, CDR1 is SGHKS, CDR2 YYEKEE (reference sequence). V dropped 4 bases and J dropped 7; count of bases not matched to a gene: 5. The CDR3 length is 14 residues. The CDR3 here is CASSRTGDSGELFF. CDR3 nucleotides: TGTGCCAGCAGCAGGACAGGGGATAGCGGGGAGCTGTTTTTT.

With regard to this clone: This specimen includes other DNA sequences encoding the same CDR3. The chain joins TRBV7-9 to TRBJ1-3, with 7 nucleotides matching TRBD1. CDR1 is SEHNR, CDR2 FQNEAQ, per germline (reference sequence). Trimming cost V 5 bases and J 3 bases; bases outside gene matches: 4. The CDR3 consists of 14 residues. This CDR3 reads CASSPRQGGNTIYF. Written as DNA, the CDR3 is TGTGCCAGCAGCCCGCGACAGGGTGGAAACACCATATATTTT.

The genes are TRBV10-3 and TRBJ2-3; 9 bases are shared with TRBD2. Germline assignment: CDR1 ENHRY and CDR2 SYGVKD. This CDR3 region has 17 residues. The V segment lost 7 bases and the J segment 0 bases; nucleotides outside the gene matches: 11. CDR3 in DNA: TGTGCCATCAAAACTAGGCTAGCGGGATTCAGCACAGATACGCAGTATTTT. It yields the protein CAIKTRLAGFSTDTQYF.

The chain joins TRBV27 to TRBJ2-1; 10 bases line up with TRBD2. V shed 5 bases and J 2 bases; nucleotides not matched to a gene: 6. Per germline, CDR1 MNHEY and CDR2 SMNVEV (reference sequence). CDR3 size: 16 residues. Here the CDR3 reads CASSLVAGGPYNEQFF. The CDR3 region has the DNA TGTGCCAGCAGTCTCGTAGCGGGAGGCCCCTACAATGAGCAGTTCTTC.

The CDR3 loop reads CASSRGGLNEQFF. The CDR3 DNA reads as TGTGCCAGCAGTAGGGGCGGCCTTAATGAGCAGTTCTTC. The genes are TRBV2 and TRBJ2-1, with D possibly TRBD1 on 5 matching bases. V was trimmed by 5 bases and J by 7 bases, leaving 12 bases between them. The CDR3 sequence is 13 residues long. CDR1 and CDR2 from the germline V gene are SNHLY and FYNNEI. Filled out from reference TRBV2 and TRBJ2-1, the complete variable domain reads EPEVTQTPSHQVTQMGQEVILRCVPISNHLYFYWYRQILGQKVEFLVSFYNNEISEKSEIFDDQFSVERPDGSNFTLKIRSTKLEDSAMYFCASSRGGLNEQFFGPGTRLTVL.

The chain employs TRBV5-1 and TRBJ1-6; no firm D call. This CDR3 has 13 amino acids. CDR1 is SGHRS and CDR2 is YFSETQ in the germline V gene. V was clipped by 0 bases and J by 10 bases, with 8 bases between them. The CDR3 DNA reads TGCGCCAGCAGCTTGGCCGGGAGGTCACCCCTCCACTTT. This gives the protein CASSLAGRSPLHF.

The V gene is TRBV5-1, the J gene TRBJ1-6; 9 positions agree with TRBD1. Trimming cost V 0 bases and J 13 bases; bases outside gene matches: 8. Germline values: CDR1 SGHRS, CDR2 YFSETQ. The CDR3 extends over 15 amino acids. This CDR3 is CASSLAGTGGGPLHF. CDR3 coding DNA: TGCGCCAGCAGCTTGGCCGGAACAGGGGGCGGGCCCCTCCACTTT.

The V gene is TRBV6-2 or TRBV6-3, the J gene TRBJ2-7, with TRBD1 matching over 12 bases. The germline V gene has CDR1 MNHEY and CDR2 SVGEGT. This CDR3 is built from 14 residues. The trim removed 2 bases at V and 6 bases at J, leaving 2 bases unmatched. The CDR3 loop is CASSYGTGGSEQYV. DNA of the CDR3: TGTGCCAGCAGTTACGGGACAGGGGGCTCCGAGCAGTACGTC.

V is TRBV3-1 (or the pseudogene TRBV3-2) and J is TRBJ2-3; D uncertain. Germline-derived CDR1 and CDR2 are LGHDT and YNNKEL (reference sequence). The CDR3 runs 14 residues. Trimming shortened V by 4 bases and J by 0 bases, and 8 bases separated the two germline ends. The CDR3 region is CASSPMTSTDTQYF. The CDR3 DNA follows: TGTGCCAGCAGCCCCATGACTAGCACAGATACGCAGTATTTT.

The genes are TRBV28 and TRBJ2-2, with 8 bases identical to TRBD2. The J segment lost 3 bases and the V segment lost 11 bases, leaving 8 bases of the junction unmatched. CDR1 is MDHEN, CDR2 SYDVKM, per germline. This CDR3 has 14 residues. The CDR3 region is CAGGSGSYTGELFF. The CDR3 DNA reads TGTGCCGGTGGGAGCGGGAGTTACACCGGGGAGCTGTTTTTT.

CDR3 amino acids: CASSLHSGQGPTTNEKLFF. The CDR3 DNA reads TGTGCCAGCAGCTTGCATTCGGGACAGGGGCCCACAACTAATGAAAAACTGTTTTTT. This rearrangement joins TRBV5-5 to TRBJ1-4; 10 bases are a match to TRBD1. CDR1 is SGHKS and CDR2 is YYEKEE in the germline V gene (reference sequence). CDR3 size: 19 residues. The V segment lost 1 base and the J segment 0 bases; nucleotides outside the gene matches: 9.

The CDR3: CASSPDRDHEQYV. The CDR3 region has the DNA TGTGCCAGCTCACCCGACAGGGATCACGAGCAGTACGTC. This chain uses TRBV18 with TRBJ2-7; 7 bases line up with TRBD1. Germline CDR1 is KGHSH and CDR2 is LQKENI. The length of the CDR3 is 13 residues. The V and J ends lost 3 bases and 5 bases, in that order; junction bases with no gene match: 4.

This rearrangement joins TRBV5-5 to TRBJ2-7; the D gene is possibly TRBD1 (6 bases). V lost 4 bases, J lost 7 bases, and 18 bases lay in between. Germline values: CDR1 SGHKS, CDR2 YYEKEE (reference sequence). The CDR3 length is 14 residues. CDR3 bases: TGTGCCAGCAGCCTATTAACGGGACATTTAGAGCAGTACGTC. This sequence encodes CASSLLTGHLEQYV.

This chain uses TRBV30 with TRBJ2-1, with 10 bases lining up with TRBD1. After removal of 4 bases from V and 10 bases from J, the junction contained 10 bases not matched to a gene. CDR1 is GTSNPN, CDR2 SVGIG, per germline (reference sequence). The CDR3 totals 14 residues. The CDR3 DNA reads as TGTGCCTGGAACCGGGACAGGGGCCTAGAAGAGCAGTTCTTC. Translating it yields CAWNRDRGLEEQFF.

The rearrangement uses TRBV5-1 and TRBJ2-7; possibly TRBD2 for D (6 bases). The CDR3 runs to 15 residues. V lost 4 bases and J 5 bases, leaving 19 bases between the germline ends. CDR1 and CDR2 from the germline V gene are SGHRS and YFSETQ. This chain's CDR3 is CASSQKKTGENEQYV. CDR3 bases: TGCGCCAGCAGCCAAAAAAAAACGGGAGAAAACGAGCAGTACGTC.

This clone came up a few times. The chain couples TRBV7-9 to TRBJ2-1; unclear D gene. V was trimmed by 1 base and J by 2 bases, leaving 6 bases between them. This CDR3 contains 14 residues. The germline gives CDR1 SEHNR, CDR2 FQNEAQ (reference sequence). This CDR3 reads CASSLVVAYNEQFF. The CDR3 coding sequence is TGTGCCAGCAGCTTAGTTGTAGCCTACAATGAGCAGTTCTTC. Supplemented by reference TRBV7-9 and TRBJ2-1, the full variable domain reads DTGVSQNPRHKITKRGQNVTFRCDPISEHNRLYWYRQTLGQGPEFLTYFQNEAQLEKSRLLSDRFSAERPKGSFSTLEIQRTEQGDSAMYLCASSLVVAYNEQFFGPGTRLTVL.

This sequence joins TRBV29-1 and TRBJ1-2; the match to TRBD1 covers 7 bases. Germline-derived CDR1 and CDR2 are SQVTM and ANQGSEA. V dropped 5 bases and J dropped 5; count of bases not matched to a gene: 5. The CDR3 spans 12 residues. DNA of the CDR3: TGCAGCGTTCGACAGGGAGAGTATGGCTACACCTTC. Translated, it gives CSVRQGEYGYTF.

The chain couples TRBV7-2 to TRBJ1-6; the match to TRBD1 covers 9 bases. The CDR3 loop spans 13 amino acids. V shed 7 bases and J 7 bases; nucleotides not matched to a gene: 2. Per the germline V gene, CDR1 is SGHTA and CDR2 is FQGNSA. CDR3 sequence (DNA): TGTGCCAGCACCGGGACAGGGAATTCACCCCTCCACTTT. Its protein product is CASTGTGNSPLHF.

The gene calls are TRBV19 and TRBJ2-3; 8 nucleotides align to TRBD2. J gave up 1 base and V 5 bases, and 8 bases lay outside the gene matches. This CDR3 spans 16 amino acids. The V gene's germline CDR1 is LNHDA and CDR2 SQIVND (reference sequence). The CDR3 loop is CASSLTSGPGTDTQYF. The DNA of the CDR3 is TGTGCCAGTAGTCTTACTAGCGGCCCCGGCACAGATACGCAGTATTTT.